Each of the 21 T cell receptor beta chains below was sequenced from the same sample in a study of T cell clones after liver transplantation. TCRdb keeps only in-frame clones here, not all; method: immunoSEQ multiplex PCR. The data hold about 120,000 clones, with 90% observed a single time. Material: CD4+ T cells from blood, obtained 12 months after liver transplant. These receptors originate from a human patient who received a liver transplant. Some T cells could come from the graft donor.

The chain carries TRBV5-1 and TRBJ1-1; D possibly corresponds to TRBD1 (6 bases). Deletions cut 4 bases from V and 8 bases from J, with 15 bases between. The V gene's germline CDR1 is SGHRS and CDR2 YFSETQ. The CDR3 runs 13 residues. Written as DNA, the CDR3 is TGCGCCAGCAGCAGGCCCTCAGGGGAAGAAGCTTTCTTT. It encodes CASSRPSGEEAFF.

CDR3 in DNA: TGTGCCAGCAGTGAAGCAAGCAGGGGCACTGAAGCTTTCTTT. As protein: CASSEASRGTEAFF. The V and J genes are TRBV6-1 and TRBJ1-1; tentative D call: TRBD1 (6 bases). Germline loops: CDR1 MNHNS, CDR2 SASEGT. This CDR3 region has 14 residues. V was shortened by 0 bases and J by 4 bases, with 9 bases between the two germline ends.

This clone was seen only once. The genes are TRBV5-4 and TRBJ1-2; D is undetermined. Trimming pared 0 bases from V and 2 bases from J, leaving 8 bases between. The CDR3 contains 14 residues. Germline CDR1 SGHNT, CDR2 YYREEE (reference sequence). The CDR3 region has the DNA TGTGCCAGCAGCTTGGGAAAAACCAACTATGGCTACACCTTC. Its protein product is CASSLGKTNYGYTF.

The gene calls are TRBV5-1 and TRBJ1-5; maybe TRBD1 (5 bases). There are 14 residues in the CDR3. Germline assignment: CDR1 SGHRS and CDR2 YFSETQ. Trimming shortened V by 1 base and J by 0 bases, and 5 bases separated the two germline ends. CDR3 sequence (DNA): TGCGCCAGCAGCTTGACAGGTAGCAATCAGCCCCAGCATTTT. Translated: CASSLTGSNQPQHF.

The rearrangement links TRBV18 to TRBJ2-1; no definite D call. The CDR3 consists of 16 residues. The germline V gene encodes CDR1 KGHSH and CDR2 LQKENI. Between the trimmed V and J ends, which lost 2 bases and 12 bases, there was a span of 23 bases. The CDR3 DNA reads as TGTGCCAGCTCACCATCGGTCGTGCAGGCAGGACCGGGGCAGTTCTTC. This sequence encodes CASSPSVVQAGPGQFF.

The rearrangement links TRBV19 to TRBJ2-2; the match to TRBD2 covers 7 bases. The junction had 15 bases not matched to a gene; V was cut back by 5 bases and J by 6 bases. Per the germline V gene, CDR1 is LNHDA and CDR2 is SQIVND (reference sequence). The CDR3 covers 17 residues. The DNA of the CDR3 is TGTGCCAGTAGTCCGCCGTGGGCGGGAGCCCTGGCCGGGGAGCTGTTTTTT. Residues: CASSPPWAGALAGELFF.

V usage is TRBV29-1 and J usage is TRBJ1-1; D unresolved. The CDR3 consists of 13 residues. Trimming removed 1 base from V and 6 bases from J, with 12 bases in between. Germline V gene data show CDR1 as SQVTM and CDR2 as ANQGSEA. The CDR3 here is CSVEATAIPEAFF. CDR3 nucleotides: TGCAGCGTTGAAGCCACGGCAATCCCTGAAGCTTTCTTT.

V and J are TRBV11-2 and TRBJ2-7, with 8 bases aligning to TRBD2. The V segment lost 3 bases and the J segment 0 bases; nucleotides outside the gene matches: 4. CDR1 and CDR2 from the germline V gene are SGHAT and FQNNGV. CDR3 size: 15 residues. The CDR3 is CASSFGGGSSYEQYF. CDR3 in DNA: TGTGCCAGCAGCTTCGGGGGGGGATCCTCCTACGAGCAGTACTTC.

The chain joins TRBV7-9 to TRBJ2-3; TRBD2 matches 12 bases. CDR1 is SEHNR and CDR2 is FQNEAQ in the germline V gene (reference sequence). This CDR3 comprises 15 residues. The J segment lost 1 base and the V segment lost 5 bases, leaving 1 base of the junction unmatched. CDR3 sequence (DNA): TGTGCCAGCAGCCGGACTAGCGGGGGCACAGATACGCAGTATTTT. Translating it yields CASSRTSGGTDTQYF.

This chain connects TRBV7-8 to TRBJ1-1; D uncertain. Germline V CDR1 and CDR2: SGHVS, FQNEAQ. There are 14 residues in the CDR3. Trimming shortened V by 1 base and J by 3 bases, and 9 bases separated the two germline ends. The CDR3 is CASSLGQGHTEAFF. In DNA form, the CDR3 reads TGTGCCAGCAGCTTAGGTCAAGGGCACACTGAAGCTTTCTTT.

The CDR3 sequence is CASSRPNRGNEQFF. In DNA, the CDR3 is TGTGCCAGCAGCCGCCCGAATCGGGGCAATGAGCAGTTCTTC. This sequence joins TRBV27 and TRBJ2-1, with D tentatively TRBD2 (5 bases). V gave up 6 bases and J gave up 6 bases, with 15 bases separating them. The V gene's germline CDR1 is MNHEY and CDR2 SMNVEV (reference sequence). The CDR3 consists of 14 residues.

The V and J genes are TRBV4-3 and TRBJ1-4; D is perhaps TRBD1 (5 bases). V was cut by 0 bases and J by 12 bases, with 20 bases left in between. Germline V gene data show CDR1 as LGHNA and CDR2 as YSLEER. The CDR3 contains 16 residues. CDR3 DNA: TGCGCCAGCAGCCAAGATGGCTCGGGGGGTATGAGGGAACTGTTTTTT. It is translated as CASSQDGSGGMRELFF.

DNA for the CDR3: TGTGCCTGGAGTCCTGGGACGGGACGCTATGGCTACACCTTC. It encodes CAWSPGTGRYGYTF. This sequence joins TRBV30 and TRBJ1-2; D might be TRBD1 (5 bases). Germline CDR1 is GTSNPN and CDR2 is SVGIG (reference sequence). The CDR3 consists of 14 residues. V was clipped by 2 bases and J by 4 bases, with 14 bases between them.

This chain uses TRBV28 with TRBJ1-2; the D gene is possibly TRBD1 (5 bases). This CDR3 is 14 amino acids long. CDR1 is MDHEN and CDR2 is SYDVKM in the germline V gene. With 6 bases removed from V and 5 bases from J, the gap between germline ends came to 16 bases. CDR3 bases: TGTGCCAGCAGCCCCCGGGGCAGGCCATATGGCTACACCTTC. Translated: CASSPRGRPYGYTF.

V and J are TRBV5-4 and TRBJ2-5, with 10 bases that match TRBD2. The V gene end was trimmed by 4 bases and the J gene end by 3 bases; junction bases not matched to a gene: 9. This CDR3 has 16 amino acids. Germline CDR1 is SGHNT and CDR2 is YYREEE (reference sequence). CDR3: CASSLLTSGRKETQYF. The DNA of the CDR3 is TGTGCCAGCAGCCTCCTGACTAGCGGGCGGAAAGAGACCCAGTACTTC.

The V and J genes are TRBV5-1 and TRBJ2-3; D is undetermined. Germline-derived CDR1 and CDR2 are SGHRS and YFSETQ. V was cut by 0 bases and J by 2 bases, with 7 bases left in between. There are 14 residues in the CDR3. CDR3 amino acids: CASSLDPDTDTQYF. DNA for the CDR3: TGCGCCAGCAGCTTGGATCCGGACACAGATACGCAGTATTTT.

This chain joins TRBV10-3 and TRBJ2-7, with a weak D call TRBD2 (5 bases). Trimming left V 6 bases short and J 0 bases short, with 12 bases between. The germline V gene has CDR1 ENHRY and CDR2 SYGVKD. The CDR3 runs to 14 residues. The CDR3 protein is CAIRRDTLSYEQYF. CDR3 in DNA: TGTGCCATCAGGAGGGATACCCTCTCCTACGAGCAGTACTTC.

The chain carries TRBV20-1 and TRBJ2-1; the D gene is possibly TRBD2 (5 bases). Deletions cut 7 bases from V and 9 bases from J, with 13 bases between. Germline V gene lookup returns CDR1 DFQATT and CDR2 SNEGSKA (reference sequence). The CDR3 consists of 11 residues. The CDR3 region has the DNA TGCAGTGTTACTCAAAGCGGTGAGCAGTTCTTC. Protein product: CSVTQSGEQFF.

V and J are TRBV7-3 and TRBJ2-3, with D maybe TRBD2 (6 bases). The CDR3 contains 15 residues. Trimming cost V 5 bases and J 3 bases, with 15 bases left between them. From germline, CDR1 is SGHTA and CDR2 FQGTGA. As DNA, the CDR3 is TGTGCCAGCAGCACCCCCGGGGCGGGAACAGATACGCAGTATTTT. Amino acid sequence: CASSTPGAGTDTQYF. Complete variable domain (other parts from reference TRBV7-3 and TRBJ2-3): GAGVSQTPSNKVTEKGKYVELRCDPISGHTALYWYRQSLGQGPEFLIYFQGTGAADDSGLPNDRFFAVRPEGSVSTLKIQRTERGDSAVYLCASSTPGAGTDTQYFGPGTRLTVL.

The rearrangement uses TRBV9 and TRBJ2-5; no clear D gene. Germline lookup yields CDR1 SGDLS and CDR2 YYNGEE. The CDR3 runs to 14 residues. Trimming pared 0 bases from V and 0 bases from J, leaving 6 bases between. Here the CDR3 DNA reads TGTGCCAGCAGCGTAGCAGACCACCAAGAGACCCAGTACTTC. The encoded protein is CASSVADHQETQYF.

The genes are TRBV11-2 and TRBJ1-1, with D unresolved. The CDR3 is made up of 18 amino acids. Trimming left V 1 base short and J 4 bases short, with 22 bases between. Germline V CDR1 and CDR2: SGHAT, FQNNGV. CDR3 amino acids: CASSLVNFGGLLSTEAFF. The CDR3 coding sequence is TGTGCCAGCAGCTTAGTCAATTTCGGCGGCCTACTGAGCACTGAAGCTTTCTTT.